This T cell receptor beta chain is from a study of CXCR3-negative and CXCR3-positive naive CD8 T cells. Through 5' RACE with UMI labels, the TRB cDNA libraries were prepared. After re-calling the 5' RACE reads, TCRdb lists one entry per CDR3 protein, DNA absent. This repertoire comprises about 6,700 distinct CDR3 sequences; its ten largest clones make up roughly 1.5%. There are 15 residues in the CDR3. The germline CDR1 and CDR2 sequences are SQVTM and ANQGSEA. This clonotype ranks as medium-sized (0.01 to 0.1%) in terms of frequency. The receptor was derived from a human donor in good health. Some clones in this sample may be carry-over from other donors' samples. The V and J genes are TRBV29-1 and TRBJ2-7; TCRdb picks TRBD1, but there is no DNA to check that call. The specimen was naive CXCR3- CD8+ T cells from blood. Sample subset: CD45RO-CCR7+CD27+CD95- naive CD8+ T cells lacking CXCR3 (TNR3-). CDR3 in amino acids: CSVETDRSPFYEQYF.